This TCR beta chain was obtained from a study of blood T cell repertoires in COVID-19 (dated by TCRdb to the early 2020s). Notes on the research overall: Collaborator samples came from the United States, Italy and Spain and covered acute and convalescent phases of COVID-19. The material from the prospective study consisted of cDNA or gDNA derived from T cells, B-cell-depleted T cells, or PBMCs. The dataset comprised deeply sampled blood TCRbeta repertoires from subjects exposed to, actively infected with, or recovered from COVID-19. The repertoires were released in a freely available public database meant as a resource for research on the immune response to SARS-CoV-2. The samples were drawn from two sources: the first 160 participants of the ongoing ImmuneRACE study, and some 1,300 subjects contributed by 6 global collaborators. Nearly every sample came with metadata listing a de-identified subject ID, COVID-19 status, age in years and sex. Where available, HLA class I and class II types were taken from metadata supplied by the sample provider and were not determined by assay-based typing. Here is what the overall study found, with its caveats: How much clinical and demographic metadata was included differed by source and by participant, and the metadata was provided uncurated.

Worth noting for this clone: Its antigen specificity is not known. No per-base quality is available; no much larger clone lies one base away.

The collaborating institutions used their own protocols to collect whole blood in K2EDTA tubes. For TCRbeta analysis, collaborator samples were shipped as frozen whole blood, as isolated PBMCs, or as DNA extracted from either sample type. TCRbeta CDR3 regions were amplified from genomic DNA by means of the immunoSEQ Assay, a bias-controlled multiplex PCR. The paper's processing steps were these. The number of nucleated cells in each sample was estimated from the amplification of reference gene primers within the assay. To quantify the absolute abundance of each unique TCRbeta CDR3 rearrangement, sequence reads were collapsed and filtered. Productive Simpson clonality was computed per sample as the square root of Simpson's diversity index over productive rearrangements. Sourced from immuneACCESS, this table was stored by TCRdb with only in-frame sequences that have V and J called. A share of the clones is absent; for the studies checked, an unresolved V gene accounts for under half, and the remainder has no known explanation. The DNA was the basis for D and trimming; V, J and clone size are from that table. Across this sample there are 52,000 or so clones, with 76% seen only once. Together, the top ten hold approximately 20% of the sample.

V is cut back by 5 bases and J by 2 bases, with 6 bases in the junction unmatched. Counted from cysteine to phenylalanine, this CDR3 has 15 amino acids. The kept DNA is CDR3 alone, 45 bases in frame from the first base. CDR1 and CDR2 (LGHDT, YNNKEL) derive from the germline V gene (reference sequence). Rearrangement joined TRBV3-1 (or the pseudogene TRBV3-2) to TRBJ2-7, with 10 bases matching TRBD2. The sample was peripheral blood. This clonotype originated in a middle-aged man with active or convalescent COVID-19. Read as DNA, the sequence is TGTGCCAGCAGCGAAACTAGCGGGGCGACCTACGAGCAGTACTTC. It translates to CASSETSGATYEQYF.